Sequencing of this TCR beta chain was carried out in a study of T-cell reconstitution after alpha-beta-depleted transplantation in children. The TCRbeta library incorporated unique molecular identifiers. TCRdb reanalysed the PCR reads using MiXCR and keeps one entry per CDR3 protein. The sample has around 270,000 distinct CDR3 sequences; 10% are singletons. This clonotype was counted at least ten times. The TCR originated in a boy younger than two with acute myeloid leukemia, due to receive a stem cell transplant. Sequences were derived from PBMCs, sampled before TCRalphabeta/CD19-depleted stem cell transplant.

The CDR3 is CSATGTRVGEQYF. In DNA, the CDR3 is TGCAGTGCTACCGGGACGAGAGTGGGCGAGCAGTACTTC. The chain links TRBV20-1 to TRBJ2-7; the D call may be TRBD1 or TRBD2 (5 bases each). CDR3 length: 13 amino acids. Per germline, CDR1 DFQATT and CDR2 SNEGSKA (reference sequence). Trimming removed 4 bases at V and 6 bases at J, with 16 bases between.